This TCR beta chain was captured by sequencing in a study of blood T cell repertoires in COVID-19. Study details: Samples of COVID-19 (acute and convalescent) were obtained from the United States, Italy and Spain. From T cells, B-cell-depleted T cells, or PBMCs came the material, which was cDNA or gDNA.

In the source study's methods: The authors estimated nucleated cell counts from reference gene primer amplification. TCRdb keeps only in-frame clones here, not all; method: immunoSEQ multiplex PCR. The V and J calls and clone size were taken over from that table, and D and trimming were inferred from the DNA. The table has roughly 34,000 clones, around 86% seen once; the top ten hold around a tenth. CDR1 and CDR2 from the germline V gene are LNHDA and SQIVND (reference sequence). J gave up 0 bases and V 5 bases, and 6 bases lay outside the gene matches. This CDR3 comprises 15 residues. V and J are TRBV19 and TRBJ2-7; 8 nucleotides align to TRBD2. The receptor's source is a man aged 80 or over with active COVID-19. Sequencing was carried out using peripheral blood. This CDR3 reads CASSVRSGSSYEQYF. Here the CDR3 DNA reads TGTGCCAGTAGTGTGCGCAGCGGGAGCTCCTACGAGCAGTACTTC.